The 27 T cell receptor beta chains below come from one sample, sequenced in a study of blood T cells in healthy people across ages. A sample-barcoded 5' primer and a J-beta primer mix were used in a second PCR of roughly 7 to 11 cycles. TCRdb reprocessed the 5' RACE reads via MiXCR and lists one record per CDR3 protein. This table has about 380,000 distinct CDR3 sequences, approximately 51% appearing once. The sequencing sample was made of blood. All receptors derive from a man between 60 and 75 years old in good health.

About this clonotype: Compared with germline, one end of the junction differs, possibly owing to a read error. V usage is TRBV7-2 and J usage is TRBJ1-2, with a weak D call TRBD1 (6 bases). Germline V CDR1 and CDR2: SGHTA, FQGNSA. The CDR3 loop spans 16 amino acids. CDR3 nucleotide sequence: TGTGCCAGCAGCGCGCGCCAGGGGCCCTTTAACTATGGCTACATCTTC. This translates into CASSARQGPFNYGYIF.

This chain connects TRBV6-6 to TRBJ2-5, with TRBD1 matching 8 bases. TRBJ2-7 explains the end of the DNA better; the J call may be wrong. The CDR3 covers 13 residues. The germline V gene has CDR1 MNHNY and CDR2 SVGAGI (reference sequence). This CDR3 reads CASGDRGRYEQYF. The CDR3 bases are TGTGCCAGCGGAGACAGGGGCCGCTACGAGCAGTACTTC.

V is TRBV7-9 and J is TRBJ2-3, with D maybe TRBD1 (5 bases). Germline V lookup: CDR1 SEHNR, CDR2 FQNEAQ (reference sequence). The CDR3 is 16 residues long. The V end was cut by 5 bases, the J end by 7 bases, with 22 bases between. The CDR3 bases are TGTGCCAGCAGCCCCAGCAGCTCAGGGTTGGGGAATACGCAGTATTTT. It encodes CASSPSSSGLGNTQYF.

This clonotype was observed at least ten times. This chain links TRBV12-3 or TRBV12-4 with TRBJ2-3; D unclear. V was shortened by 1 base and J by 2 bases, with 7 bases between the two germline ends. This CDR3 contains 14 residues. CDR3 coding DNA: TGTGCCAGCAGTTTAGGGGCTCCCACAGATACGCAGTATTTT. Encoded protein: CASSLGAPTDTQYF.

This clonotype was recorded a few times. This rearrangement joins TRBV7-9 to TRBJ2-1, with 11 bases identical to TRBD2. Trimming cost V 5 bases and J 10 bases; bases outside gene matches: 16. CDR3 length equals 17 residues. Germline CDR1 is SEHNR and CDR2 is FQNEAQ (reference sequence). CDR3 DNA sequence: TGTGCCAGCAGCCTTGCCGTGTCGGGACTAGCGGTGTTCGAGCAGTTCTTC. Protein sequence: CASSLAVSGLAVFEQFF.

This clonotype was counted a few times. The CDR3 region is CASSKDDEQFF. The CDR3 DNA sequence: TGTGCCAGCAGCAAGGACGATGAGCAGTTCTTC. The rearrangement uses TRBV5-6 and TRBJ2-1; D gene unclear. The CDR3 is 11 amino acids. The V end lost 4 bases, the J end lost 8 bases, and 7 bases lay between the germline ends. Germline V lookup: CDR1 SGHDT, CDR2 YYEEEE.

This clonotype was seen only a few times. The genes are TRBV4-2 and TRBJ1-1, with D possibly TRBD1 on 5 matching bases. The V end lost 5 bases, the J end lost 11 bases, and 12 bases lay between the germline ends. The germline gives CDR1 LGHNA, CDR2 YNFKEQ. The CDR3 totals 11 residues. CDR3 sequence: CASSFRDQAFF. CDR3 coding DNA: TGTGCCAGCAGCTTTCGGGACCAGGCTTTCTTT.

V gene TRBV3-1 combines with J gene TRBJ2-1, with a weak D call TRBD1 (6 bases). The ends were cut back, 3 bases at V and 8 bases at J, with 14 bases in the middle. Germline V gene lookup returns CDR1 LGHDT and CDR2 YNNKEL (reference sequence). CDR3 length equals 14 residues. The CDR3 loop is CASSQTGVVYEQFF. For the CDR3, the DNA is TGTGCCAGCAGCCAGACAGGAGTTGTTTATGAGCAGTTCTTC.

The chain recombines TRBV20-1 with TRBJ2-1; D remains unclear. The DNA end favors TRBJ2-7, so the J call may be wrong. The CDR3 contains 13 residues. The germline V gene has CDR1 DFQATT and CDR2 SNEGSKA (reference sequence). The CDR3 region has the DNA TGCAGTGCTAGGGCTGTGCTCTACAATGAGCAGTACTTC. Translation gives CSARAVLYNEQYF.

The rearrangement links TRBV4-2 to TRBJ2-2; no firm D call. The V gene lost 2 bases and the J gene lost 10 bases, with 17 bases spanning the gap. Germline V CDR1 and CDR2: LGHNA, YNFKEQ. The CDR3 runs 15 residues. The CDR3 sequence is CASSQLPTSAEELFF. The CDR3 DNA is TGTGCCAGCAGCCAACTCCCCACCTCAGCCGAGGAGCTGTTTTTT.

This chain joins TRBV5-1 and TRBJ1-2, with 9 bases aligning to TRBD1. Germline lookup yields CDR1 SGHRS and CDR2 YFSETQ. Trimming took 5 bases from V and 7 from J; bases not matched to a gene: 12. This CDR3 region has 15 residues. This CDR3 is CASRPDRGAFSGYTF. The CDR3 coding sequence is TGCGCCAGCAGACCGGACAGGGGAGCGTTTTCTGGCTACACCTTC.

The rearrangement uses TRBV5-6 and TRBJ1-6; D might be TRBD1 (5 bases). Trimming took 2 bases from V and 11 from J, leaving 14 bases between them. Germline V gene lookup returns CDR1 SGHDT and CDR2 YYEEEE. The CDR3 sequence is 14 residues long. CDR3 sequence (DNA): TGTGCCAGCAGCTTCGGGACCCAGGGCACACCCCTCCACTTT. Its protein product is CASSFGTQGTPLHF. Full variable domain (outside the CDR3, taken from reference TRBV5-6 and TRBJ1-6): DAGVTQSPTHLIKTRGQQVTLRCSPKSGHDTVSWYQQALGQGPQFIFQYYEEEERQRGNFPDRFSGHQFPNYSSELNVNALLLGDSALYLCASSFGTQGTPLHFGNGTRLTVT.

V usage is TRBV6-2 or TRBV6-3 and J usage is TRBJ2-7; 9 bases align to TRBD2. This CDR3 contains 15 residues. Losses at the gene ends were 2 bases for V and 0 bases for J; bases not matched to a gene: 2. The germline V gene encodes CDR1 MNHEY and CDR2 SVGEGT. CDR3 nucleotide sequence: TGTGCCAGCAGTTACAGTAGCGGGAGCTCCTACGAGCAGTACTTC. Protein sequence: CASSYSSGSSYEQYF.

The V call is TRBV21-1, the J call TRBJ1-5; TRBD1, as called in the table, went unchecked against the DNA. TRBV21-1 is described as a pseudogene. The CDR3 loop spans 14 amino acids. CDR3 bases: TGTGCCAGCACCGTCGGGACAGCATATCAGCCCCAGCATTTT. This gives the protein CASTVGTAYQPQHF.

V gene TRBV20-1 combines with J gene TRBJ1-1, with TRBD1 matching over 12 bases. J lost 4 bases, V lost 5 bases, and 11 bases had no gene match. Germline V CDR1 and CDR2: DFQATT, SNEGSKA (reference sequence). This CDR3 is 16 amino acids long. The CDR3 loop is CSALRDRGLIGTEAFF. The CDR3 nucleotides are TGCAGTGCTCTCCGGGACAGGGGGCTAATAGGCACTGAAGCTTTCTTT.

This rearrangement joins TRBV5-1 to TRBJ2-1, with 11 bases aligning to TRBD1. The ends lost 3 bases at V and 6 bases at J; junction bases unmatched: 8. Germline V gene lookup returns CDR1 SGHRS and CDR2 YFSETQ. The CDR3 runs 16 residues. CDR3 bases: TGCGCCAGCAGCTACGACCCCGGGACAGGGGGCAATGAGCAGTTCTTC. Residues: CASSYDPGTGGNEQFF.

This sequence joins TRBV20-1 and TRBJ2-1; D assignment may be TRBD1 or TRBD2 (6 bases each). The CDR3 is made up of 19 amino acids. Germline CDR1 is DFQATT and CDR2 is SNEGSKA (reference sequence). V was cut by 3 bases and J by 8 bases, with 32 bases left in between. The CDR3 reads CSARVIWGSRGRRDDEQFF. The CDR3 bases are TGCAGTGCTAGGGTCATATGGGGTAGTAGGGGGAGGCGTGACGATGAGCAGTTCTTC.

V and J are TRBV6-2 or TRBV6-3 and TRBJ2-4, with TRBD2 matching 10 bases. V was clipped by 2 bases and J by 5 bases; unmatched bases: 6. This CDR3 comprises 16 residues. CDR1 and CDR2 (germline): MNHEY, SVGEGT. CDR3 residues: CASSYKTGTSENIQYF. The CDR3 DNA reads TGTGCCAGCAGTTACAAAACCGGGACTAGCGAAAACATTCAGTACTTC.

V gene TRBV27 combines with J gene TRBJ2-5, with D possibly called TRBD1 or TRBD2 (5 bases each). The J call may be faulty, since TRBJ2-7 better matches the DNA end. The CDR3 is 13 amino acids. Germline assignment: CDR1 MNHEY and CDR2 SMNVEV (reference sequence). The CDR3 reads CASSYVRDREQYF. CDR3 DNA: TGTGCCAGCAGTTACGTTCGGGACCGCGAGCAGTACTTC.

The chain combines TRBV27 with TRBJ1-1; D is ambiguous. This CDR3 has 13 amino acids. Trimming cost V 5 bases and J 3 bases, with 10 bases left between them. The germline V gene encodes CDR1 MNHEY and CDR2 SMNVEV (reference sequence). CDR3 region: CASSPWVDTEAFF. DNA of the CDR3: TGTGCCAGCAGTCCTTGGGTAGACACTGAAGCTTTCTTT.

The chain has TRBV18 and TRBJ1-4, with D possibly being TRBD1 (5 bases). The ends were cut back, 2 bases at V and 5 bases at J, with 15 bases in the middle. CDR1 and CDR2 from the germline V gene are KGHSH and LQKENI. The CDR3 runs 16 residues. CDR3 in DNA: TGTGCCAGCTCACCAGCAAAAGGGACGGCGAATGAAAAACTGTTTTTT. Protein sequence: CASSPAKGTANEKLFF.

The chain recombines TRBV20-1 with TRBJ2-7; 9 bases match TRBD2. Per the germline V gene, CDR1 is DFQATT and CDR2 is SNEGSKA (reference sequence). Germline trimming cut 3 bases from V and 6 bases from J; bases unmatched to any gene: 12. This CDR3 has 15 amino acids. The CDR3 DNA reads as TGCAGTGCTAGTTCCTTTAGCGGGAGTAGGAGCGAGCAGTACTTC. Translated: CSASSFSGSRSEQYF.

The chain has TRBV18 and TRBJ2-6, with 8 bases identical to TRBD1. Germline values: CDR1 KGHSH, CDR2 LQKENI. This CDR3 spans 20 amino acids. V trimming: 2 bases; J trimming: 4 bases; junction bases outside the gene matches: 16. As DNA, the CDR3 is TGTGCCAGCTCACCATTTCGGACACAAGGGCAGGGGGCCGGGGCCAACGTCCTGACTTTC. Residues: CASSPFRTQGQGAGANVLTF.

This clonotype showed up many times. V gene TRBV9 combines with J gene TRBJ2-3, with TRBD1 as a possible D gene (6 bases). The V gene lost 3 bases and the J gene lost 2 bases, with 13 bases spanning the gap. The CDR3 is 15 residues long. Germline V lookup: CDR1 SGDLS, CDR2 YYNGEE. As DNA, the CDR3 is TGTGCCAGCAGCGACCTTGGACAGTCCACAGATACGCAGTATTTT. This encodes CASSDLGQSTDTQYF.

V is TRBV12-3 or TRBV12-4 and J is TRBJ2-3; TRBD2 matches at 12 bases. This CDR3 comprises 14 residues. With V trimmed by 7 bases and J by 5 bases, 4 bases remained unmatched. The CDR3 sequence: CASKPGLAGDTQYF. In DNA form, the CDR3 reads TGTGCCAGCAAACCGGGACTAGCGGGAGATACGCAGTATTTT.

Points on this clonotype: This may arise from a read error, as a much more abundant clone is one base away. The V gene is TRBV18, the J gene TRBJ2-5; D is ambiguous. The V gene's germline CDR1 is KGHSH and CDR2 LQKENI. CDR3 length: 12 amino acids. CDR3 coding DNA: TGTGCCAGCTCACCACAAGGAGAGAGCCAGTACTTC. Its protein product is CASSPQGESQYF. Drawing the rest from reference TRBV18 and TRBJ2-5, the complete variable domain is NAGVMQNPRHLVRRRGQEARLRCSPMKGHSHVYWYRQLPEEGLKFMVYLQKENIIDESGMPKERFSAEFPKEGPSILRIQQVVRGDSAAYFCASSPQGESQYFGPGTRLLVL.

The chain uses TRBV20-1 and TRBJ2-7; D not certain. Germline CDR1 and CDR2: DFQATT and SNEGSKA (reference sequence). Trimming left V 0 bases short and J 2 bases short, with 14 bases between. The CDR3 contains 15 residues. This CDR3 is CSARDKSDPTYEQYF. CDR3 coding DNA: TGCAGTGCTAGAGATAAGAGTGACCCCACCTACGAGCAGTACTTC.